Reported below is one TCR beta chain. CDR1 is MNHNS and CDR2 is SASEGT in the germline V gene. Germline trimming cut 4 bases from V and 7 bases from J; bases unmatched to any gene: 12. The CDR3 is 16 residues long. This sample is part of a study of radiotherapy plus CTLA-4 blockade in lung cancer. The table came from immunoSEQ multiplex PCR; TCRdb's copy has only in-frame clones and leaves some out. The table records some 33,000 clones, 60% to 80% of them present only once. The source is a human donor with non-small cell lung cancer whose response to radiotherapy plus ipilimumab could not be evaluated. The sequencing here drew on peripheral blood, taken from a patient treated with radiotherapy plus ipilimumab. The chain is built from TRBV6-1 and TRBJ1-5; 8 positions match TRBD1. The CDR3 region is CASSAGQGGFSQPQHF. CDR3 coding DNA: TGTGCCAGCAGTGCCGGACAGGGCGGGTTCTCGCAGCCCCAGCATTTT.